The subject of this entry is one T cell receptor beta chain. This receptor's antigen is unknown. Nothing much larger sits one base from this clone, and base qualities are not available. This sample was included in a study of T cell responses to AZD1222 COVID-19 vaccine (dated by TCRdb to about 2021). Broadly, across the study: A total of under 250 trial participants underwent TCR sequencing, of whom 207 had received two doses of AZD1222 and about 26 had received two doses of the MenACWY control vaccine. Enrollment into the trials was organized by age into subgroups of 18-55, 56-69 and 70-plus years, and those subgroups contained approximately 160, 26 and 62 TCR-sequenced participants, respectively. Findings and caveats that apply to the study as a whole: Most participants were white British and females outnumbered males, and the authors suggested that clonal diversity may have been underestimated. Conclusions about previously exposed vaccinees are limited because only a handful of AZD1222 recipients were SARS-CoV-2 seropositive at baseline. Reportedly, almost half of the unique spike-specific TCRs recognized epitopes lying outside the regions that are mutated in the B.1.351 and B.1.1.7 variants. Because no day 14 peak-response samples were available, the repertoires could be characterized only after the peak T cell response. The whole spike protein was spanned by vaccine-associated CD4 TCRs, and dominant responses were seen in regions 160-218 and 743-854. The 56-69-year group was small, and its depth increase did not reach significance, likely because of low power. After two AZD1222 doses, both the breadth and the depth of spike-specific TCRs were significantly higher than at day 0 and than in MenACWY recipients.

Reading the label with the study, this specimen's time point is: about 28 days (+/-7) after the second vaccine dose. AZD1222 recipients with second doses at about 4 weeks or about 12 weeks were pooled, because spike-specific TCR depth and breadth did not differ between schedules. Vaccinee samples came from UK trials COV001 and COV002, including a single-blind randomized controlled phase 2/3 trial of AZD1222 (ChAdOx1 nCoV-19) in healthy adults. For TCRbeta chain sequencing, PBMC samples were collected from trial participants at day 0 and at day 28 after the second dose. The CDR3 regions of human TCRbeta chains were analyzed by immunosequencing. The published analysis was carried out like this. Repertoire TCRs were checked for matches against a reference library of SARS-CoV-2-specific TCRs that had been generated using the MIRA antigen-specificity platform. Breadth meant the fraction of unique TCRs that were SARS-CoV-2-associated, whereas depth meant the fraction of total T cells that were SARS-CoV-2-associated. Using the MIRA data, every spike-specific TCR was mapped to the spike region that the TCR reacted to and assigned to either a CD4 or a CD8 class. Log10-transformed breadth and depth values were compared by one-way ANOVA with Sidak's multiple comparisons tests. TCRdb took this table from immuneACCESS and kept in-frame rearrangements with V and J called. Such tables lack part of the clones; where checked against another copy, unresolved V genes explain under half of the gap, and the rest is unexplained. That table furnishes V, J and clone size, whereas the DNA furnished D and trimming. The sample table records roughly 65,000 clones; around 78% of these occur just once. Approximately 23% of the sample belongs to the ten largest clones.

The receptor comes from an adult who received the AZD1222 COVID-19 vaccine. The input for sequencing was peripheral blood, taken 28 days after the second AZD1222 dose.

The DNA sequence is as follows: TGTGCCAGCAGTGAATGGCTCAGGGAAGGAAACACCATATATTTT. It is translated as CASSEWLREGNTIYF. The rearranged segments are TRBV25-1 and TRBJ1-3; 5 matching bases give a weak D call of TRBD1. V and J are truncated by 1 base and 4 bases respectively, leaving an intervening sequence of 11 bases. The CDR3, cysteine through phenylalanine, is 15 amino acids long. CDR3 DNA only is kept here, 45 bases in frame from base 1. From the germline V gene, CDR1 is MGHDK and CDR2 is SYGVNS. Reference TRBV25-1 and TRBJ1-3 genes cover what lies past the CDR3, so the full variable domain is EADIYQTPRYLVIGTGKKITLECSQTMGHDKMYWYQQDPGMELHLIHYSYGVNSTEKGDLSSESTVSRIRTEHFPLTLESARPSHTSQYLCASSEWLREGNTIYFGEGSWLTVV.